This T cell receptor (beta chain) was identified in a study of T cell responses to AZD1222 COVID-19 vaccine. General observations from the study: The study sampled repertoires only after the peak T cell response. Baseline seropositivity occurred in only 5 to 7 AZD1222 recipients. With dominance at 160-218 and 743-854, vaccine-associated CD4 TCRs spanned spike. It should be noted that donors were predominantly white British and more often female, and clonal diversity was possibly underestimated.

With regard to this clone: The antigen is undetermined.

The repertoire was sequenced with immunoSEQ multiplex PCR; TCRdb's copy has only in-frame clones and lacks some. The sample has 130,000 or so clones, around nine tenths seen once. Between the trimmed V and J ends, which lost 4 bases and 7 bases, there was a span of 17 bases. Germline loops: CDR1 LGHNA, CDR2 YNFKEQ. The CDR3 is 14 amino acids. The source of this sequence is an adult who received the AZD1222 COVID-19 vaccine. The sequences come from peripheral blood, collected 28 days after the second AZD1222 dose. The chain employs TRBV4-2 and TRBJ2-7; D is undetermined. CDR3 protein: CASSPLTHSREQYF. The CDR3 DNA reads TGTGCCAGCAGCCCTTTGACTCACTCGCGGGAGCAGTACTTC.